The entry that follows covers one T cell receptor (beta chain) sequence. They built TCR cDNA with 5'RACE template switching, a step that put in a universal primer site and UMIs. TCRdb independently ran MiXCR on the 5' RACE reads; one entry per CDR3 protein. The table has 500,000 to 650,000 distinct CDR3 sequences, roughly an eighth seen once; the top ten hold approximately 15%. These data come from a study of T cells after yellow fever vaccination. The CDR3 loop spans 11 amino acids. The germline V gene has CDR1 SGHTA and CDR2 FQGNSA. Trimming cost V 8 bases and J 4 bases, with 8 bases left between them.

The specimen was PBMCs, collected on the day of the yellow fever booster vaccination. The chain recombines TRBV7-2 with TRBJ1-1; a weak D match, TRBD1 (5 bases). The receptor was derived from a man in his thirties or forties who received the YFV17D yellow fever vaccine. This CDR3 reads CASGGGTEAFF. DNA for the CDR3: TGTGCCAGCGGGGGGGGCACTGAAGCTTTCTTT.